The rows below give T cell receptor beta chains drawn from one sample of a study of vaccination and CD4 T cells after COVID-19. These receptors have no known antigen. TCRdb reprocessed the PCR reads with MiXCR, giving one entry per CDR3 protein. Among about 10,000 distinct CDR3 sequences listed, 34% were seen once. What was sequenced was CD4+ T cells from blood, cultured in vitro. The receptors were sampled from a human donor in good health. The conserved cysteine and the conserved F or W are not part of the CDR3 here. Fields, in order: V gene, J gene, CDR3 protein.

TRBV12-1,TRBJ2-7,ASSFGGVSSYEQY
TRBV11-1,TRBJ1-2,ASSPGQGRGYT
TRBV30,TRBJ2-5,AWSTTRSDQY
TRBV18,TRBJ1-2,ASSFRGAEDYGYT
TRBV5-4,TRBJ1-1,ASSLQGSTEAF
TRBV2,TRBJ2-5,ASSYQETQY
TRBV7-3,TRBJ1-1,ASSLTVRPGKNTEAF
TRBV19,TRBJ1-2,ASSIEGGNYGYT
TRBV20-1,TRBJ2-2,SANFHSTGELF
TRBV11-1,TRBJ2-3,ASSEGGGGVEDTQY
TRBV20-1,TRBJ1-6,SARVGSNSPLH
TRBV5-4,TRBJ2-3,ASSSPVDTQY
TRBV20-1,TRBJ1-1,SAPAWYTEAF
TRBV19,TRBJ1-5,ASINYGGGFNQPQH
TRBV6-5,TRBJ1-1,ASSYGSTEAF
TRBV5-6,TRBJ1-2,ASSLGRAGYGYT
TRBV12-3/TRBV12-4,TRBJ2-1,ASTPDSYNEQF
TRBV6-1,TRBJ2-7,ASSESEGEVYEQY
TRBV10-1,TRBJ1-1,ASSPDWNTEAF
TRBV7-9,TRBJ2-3,ASSSRRSTDTQY
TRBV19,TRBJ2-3,ASAPGGGAHTQY
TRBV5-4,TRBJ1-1,ASSWDGTEAF
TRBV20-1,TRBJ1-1,SATMGRAF
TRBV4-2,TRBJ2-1,ASSQDPAGVYNEQF
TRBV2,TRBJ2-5,ASSRKGAETQY
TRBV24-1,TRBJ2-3,ATGTETTDTQY
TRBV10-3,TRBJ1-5,AISDGISNQPQH
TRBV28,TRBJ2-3,ASTHNGGSTDTQY
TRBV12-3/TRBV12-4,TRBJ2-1,ASSFTGGEQF
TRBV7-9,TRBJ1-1,ASSLLPGTEAF
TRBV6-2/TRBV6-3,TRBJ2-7,ASRDRTSGDPHEQY
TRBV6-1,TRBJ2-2,ATQAANTGELF
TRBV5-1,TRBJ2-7,AGSFGQEGGEQY
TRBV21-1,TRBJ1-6,ASNPGTGADSPLH
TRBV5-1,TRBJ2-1,ASSPIAVLADEQF
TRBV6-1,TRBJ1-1,ASSLQGSPPEAF
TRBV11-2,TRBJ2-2,ASSLLAGGFTGELF
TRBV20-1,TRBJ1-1,SAREDPSAF
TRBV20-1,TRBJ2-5,SAPPLAGGQETQY
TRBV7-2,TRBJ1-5,ASSLDGGRHQPQH
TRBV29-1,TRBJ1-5,SVAPGGDQPQH
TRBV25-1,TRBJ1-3,ASSETQGGPGNTIY
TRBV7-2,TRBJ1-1,ASSLAPGHLNTEAF